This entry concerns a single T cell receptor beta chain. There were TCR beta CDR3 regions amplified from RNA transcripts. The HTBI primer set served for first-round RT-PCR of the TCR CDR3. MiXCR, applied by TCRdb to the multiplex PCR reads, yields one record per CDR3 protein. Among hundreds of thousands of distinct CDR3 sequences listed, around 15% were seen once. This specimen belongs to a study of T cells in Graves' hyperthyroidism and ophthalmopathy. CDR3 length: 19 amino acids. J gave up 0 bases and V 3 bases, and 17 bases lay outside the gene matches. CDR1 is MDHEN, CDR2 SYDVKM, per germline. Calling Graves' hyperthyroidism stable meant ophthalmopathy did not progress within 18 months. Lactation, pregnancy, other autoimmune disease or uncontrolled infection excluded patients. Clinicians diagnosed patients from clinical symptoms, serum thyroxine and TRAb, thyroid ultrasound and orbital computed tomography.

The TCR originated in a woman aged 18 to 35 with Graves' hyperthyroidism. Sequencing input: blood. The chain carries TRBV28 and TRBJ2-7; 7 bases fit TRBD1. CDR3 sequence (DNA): TGTGCCAGCAGTTTCAGCGAGGGACAGATACGGGGTGGCTCCTACGAGCAGTACTTC. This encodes CASSFSEGQIRGGSYEQYF.